Included here is one T cell receptor beta chain sequence, with context. This specimen belongs to a study of blood T cell repertoires in COVID-19. Across the whole study: The origin of the acute and convalescent COVID-19 samples was the United States, Italy and Spain. The cDNA or gDNA used as material had been derived from T cells, B-cell-depleted T cells, or PBMCs.

Looked up from germline, CDR1 is LGHDT and CDR2 is YNNKEL (reference sequence). Unmatched junction bases numbered 13, after V lost 0 bases and J lost 7 bases. CDR3 length: 17 amino acids. Study processing details: Estimated nucleated cell counts came from reference gene primer amplification. Sequenced by immunoSEQ multiplex PCR; TCRdb stores in-frame clones only, minus some. V, J and clone size are those of that table, while D and trimming were read from the DNA. The table includes about 55,000 clones, around 85% detected once. The sequencing sample was made of peripheral blood. This receptor was taken from a human donor in a cohort sampled during active COVID-19. The genes are TRBV3-1 (or the pseudogene TRBV3-2) and TRBJ2-5; TRBD2 matches at 8 bases. The CDR3 spells CASSQDPGHGAGGTQYF. The CDR3 coding sequence is TGTGCCAGCAGCCAAGATCCGGGGCACGGCGCGGGAGGGACCCAGTACTTC.